The clone carrying this T cell receptor beta chain was observed many times. The antigen remains unidentified. The data were taken from a study of breast tumors, draining lymph nodes, adjacent tissues. Study-wide results and caveats: Compared with lymph nodes, tumors were less diverse; compared with nontumor tissue, more. Tumor and nontumor repertoires were significantly more similar in luminal-like than in basal-like breast cancer. The lymph node origin of tumor T cells was framed as consistent with a hypothesis, not demonstrated.

Trimming stripped 1 base from V and 5 bases from J, with 12 bases between. The CDR3 is 14 residues long. Germline V CDR1 and CDR2: MDHEN, SYDVKM. TCRdb ran MiXCR on the multiplex PCR reads and lists one entry per CDR3 protein. Of 90,000 to 120,000 distinct CDR3 sequences in the sample, 21% are singletons; the top ten hold approximately 1.3%. Axillary draining lymph nodes of breast cancer patients supplied the node samples. The origin of this receptor is a female donor with breast cancer. Some clones in this sample may be carry-over from other donors' samples. The sequenced material came from axillary lymph node tissue. The chain employs TRBV28 and TRBJ2-7; a possible D gene is TRBD1 (6 bases). CDR3 residues: CASSLSQGVHEQYF. The CDR3 DNA is TGTGCCAGCAGTTTATCACAGGGTGTCCACGAGCAGTACTTC.